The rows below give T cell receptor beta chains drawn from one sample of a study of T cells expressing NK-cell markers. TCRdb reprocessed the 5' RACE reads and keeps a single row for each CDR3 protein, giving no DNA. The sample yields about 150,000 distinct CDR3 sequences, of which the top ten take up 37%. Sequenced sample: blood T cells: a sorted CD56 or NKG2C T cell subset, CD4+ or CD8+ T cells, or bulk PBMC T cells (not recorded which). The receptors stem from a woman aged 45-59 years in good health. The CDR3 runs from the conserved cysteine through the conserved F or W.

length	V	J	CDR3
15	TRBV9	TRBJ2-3	CASSVGQARTDTQYF
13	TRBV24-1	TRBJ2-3	CATRGQGGDTQYF
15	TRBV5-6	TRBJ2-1	CASSLLTAGPNEQFF
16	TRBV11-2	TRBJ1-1	CASSLVGQAGEAEAFF
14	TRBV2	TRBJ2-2	CASSGDRATGELFF
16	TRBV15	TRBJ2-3	CATSRVTGGAVDTQYF
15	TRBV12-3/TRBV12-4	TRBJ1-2	CASRGGGGDNYGYTF
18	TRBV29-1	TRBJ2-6	CSVEGAGTGESRANVLTF
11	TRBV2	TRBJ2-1	CASTPGGEQFF
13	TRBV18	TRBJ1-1	CASSPRSGTEAFF
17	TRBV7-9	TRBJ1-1	CASSFRDRGLGNTEAFF
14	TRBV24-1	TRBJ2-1	CATSDFGARNEQFF